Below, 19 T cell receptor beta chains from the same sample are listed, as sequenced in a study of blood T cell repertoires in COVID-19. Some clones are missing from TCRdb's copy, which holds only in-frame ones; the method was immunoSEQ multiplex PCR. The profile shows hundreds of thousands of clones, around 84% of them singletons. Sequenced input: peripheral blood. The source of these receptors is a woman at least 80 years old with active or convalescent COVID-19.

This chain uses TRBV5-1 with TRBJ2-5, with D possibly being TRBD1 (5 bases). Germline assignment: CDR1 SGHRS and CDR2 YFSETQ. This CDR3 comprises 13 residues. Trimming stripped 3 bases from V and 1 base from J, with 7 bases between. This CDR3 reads CASSSQVQETQYF. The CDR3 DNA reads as TGCGCCAGCAGCTCACAGGTCCAAGAGACCCAGTACTTC.

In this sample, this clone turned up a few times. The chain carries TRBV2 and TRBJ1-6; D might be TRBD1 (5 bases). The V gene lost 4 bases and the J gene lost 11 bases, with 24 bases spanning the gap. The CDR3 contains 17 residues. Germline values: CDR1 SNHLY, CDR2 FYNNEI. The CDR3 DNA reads TGTGCCAGCAGTGTAACGCCCCCTGGGGGGGTTGGGCCACCCCTCCACTTT. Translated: CASSVTPPGGVGPPLHF.

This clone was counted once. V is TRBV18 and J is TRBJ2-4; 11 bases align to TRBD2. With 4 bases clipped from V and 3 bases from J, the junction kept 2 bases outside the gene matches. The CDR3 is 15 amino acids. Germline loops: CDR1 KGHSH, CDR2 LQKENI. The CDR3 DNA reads TGTGCCAGCTCACTACTAGCGGGGGACAAAAACATTCAGTACTTC. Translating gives CASSLLAGDKNIQYF.

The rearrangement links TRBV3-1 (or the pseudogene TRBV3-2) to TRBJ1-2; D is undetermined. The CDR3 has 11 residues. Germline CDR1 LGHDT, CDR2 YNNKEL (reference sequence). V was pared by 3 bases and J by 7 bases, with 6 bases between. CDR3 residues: CASSQPGGYTF. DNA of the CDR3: TGTGCCAGCAGCCAGCCGGGTGGCTACACCTTC.

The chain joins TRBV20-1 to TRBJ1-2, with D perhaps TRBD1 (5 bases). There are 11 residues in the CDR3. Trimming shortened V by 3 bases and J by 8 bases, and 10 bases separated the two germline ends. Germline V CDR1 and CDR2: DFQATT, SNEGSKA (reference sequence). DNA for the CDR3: TGCAGTGCTAGGGACATATTCGGCTACACCTTC. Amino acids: CSARDIFGYTF.

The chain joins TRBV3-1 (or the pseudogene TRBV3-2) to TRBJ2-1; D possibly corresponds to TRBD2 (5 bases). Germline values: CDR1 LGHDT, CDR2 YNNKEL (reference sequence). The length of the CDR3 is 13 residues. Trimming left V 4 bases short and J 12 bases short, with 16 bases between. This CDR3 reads CASSLAGPGWQFF. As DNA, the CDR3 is TGTGCCAGCAGCCTCGCGGGCCCGGGGTGGCAGTTCTTC.

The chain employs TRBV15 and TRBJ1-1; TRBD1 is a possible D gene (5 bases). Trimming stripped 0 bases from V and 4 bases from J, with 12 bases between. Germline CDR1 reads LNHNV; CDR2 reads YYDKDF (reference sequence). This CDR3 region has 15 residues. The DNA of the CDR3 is TGTGCCACCAGCAGAGACAGGGAATGGGGCACTGAAGCTTTCTTT. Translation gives CATSRDREWGTEAFF.

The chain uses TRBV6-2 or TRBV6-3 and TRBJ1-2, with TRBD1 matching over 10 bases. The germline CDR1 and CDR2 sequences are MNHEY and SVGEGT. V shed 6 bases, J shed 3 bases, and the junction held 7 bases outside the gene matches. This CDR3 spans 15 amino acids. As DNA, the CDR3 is TGTGCCAGCAGCTCCCCGGGACAGGGGTACTATGGCTACACCTTC. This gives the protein CASSSPGQGYYGYTF.

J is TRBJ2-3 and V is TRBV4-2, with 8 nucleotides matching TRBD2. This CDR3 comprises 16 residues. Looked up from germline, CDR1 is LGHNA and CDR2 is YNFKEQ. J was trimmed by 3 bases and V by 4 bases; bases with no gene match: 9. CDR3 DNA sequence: TGTGCCAGCAGCCGTCAGGTTGCGGGGGGAACAGATACGCAGTATTTT. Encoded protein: CASSRQVAGGTDTQYF.

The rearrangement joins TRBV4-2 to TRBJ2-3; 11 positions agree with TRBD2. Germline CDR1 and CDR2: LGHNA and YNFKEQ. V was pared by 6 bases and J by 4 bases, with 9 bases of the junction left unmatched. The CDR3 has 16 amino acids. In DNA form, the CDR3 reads TGTGCCAGCAGGCCTACTCCGGGACTAGCGGCAGATACGCAGTATTTT. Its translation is CASRPTPGLAADTQYF.

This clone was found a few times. Written as DNA, the CDR3 is TGTGCCAGCAGTTTTTCAGGGGGCGATCAGCCCCAGCATTTT. It translates to CASSFSGGDQPQHF. This chain connects TRBV6-2 or TRBV6-3 to TRBJ1-5; 8 bases fit TRBD1. The CDR3 length is 14 residues. Germline CDR1 and CDR2: MNHEY and SVGEGT. Trimming removed 4 bases from V and 5 bases from J; junction bases left unmatched: 4.

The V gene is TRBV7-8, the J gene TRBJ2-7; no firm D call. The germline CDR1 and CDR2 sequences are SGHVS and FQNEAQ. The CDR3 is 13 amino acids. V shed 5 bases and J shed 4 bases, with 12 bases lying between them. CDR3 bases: TGTGCCAGCAGCCCCCTCGGGTCGTACGAGCAGTACTTC. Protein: CASSPLGSYEQYF.

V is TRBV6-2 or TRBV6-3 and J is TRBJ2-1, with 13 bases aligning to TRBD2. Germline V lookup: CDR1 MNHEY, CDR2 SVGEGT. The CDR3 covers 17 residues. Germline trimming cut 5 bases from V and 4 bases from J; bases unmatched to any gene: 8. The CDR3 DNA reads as TGTGCCAGCAGTCGCGGACTAGCGGGAGTGGTGTACAATGAGCAGTTCTTC. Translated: CASSRGLAGVVYNEQFF.

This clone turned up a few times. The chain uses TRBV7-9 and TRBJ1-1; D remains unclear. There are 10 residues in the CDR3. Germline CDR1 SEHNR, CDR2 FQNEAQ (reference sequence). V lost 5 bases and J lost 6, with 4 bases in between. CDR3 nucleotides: TGTGCCAGCAGCCCCGCTGAAGCTTTCTTT. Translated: CASSPAEAFF.

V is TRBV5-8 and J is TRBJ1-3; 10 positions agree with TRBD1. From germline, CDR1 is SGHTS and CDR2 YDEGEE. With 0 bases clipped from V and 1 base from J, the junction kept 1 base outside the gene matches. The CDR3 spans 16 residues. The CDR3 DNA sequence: TGTGCCAGCAGCTTGGGGGACAGGGGATCTGGAAACACCATATATTTT. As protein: CASSLGDRGSGNTIYF.

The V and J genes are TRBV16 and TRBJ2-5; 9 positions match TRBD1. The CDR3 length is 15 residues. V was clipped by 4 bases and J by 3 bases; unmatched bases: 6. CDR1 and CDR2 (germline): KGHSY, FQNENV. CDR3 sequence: CASSRVGTGKETQYF. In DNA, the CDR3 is TGTGCCAGCAGCCGCGTCGGGACAGGGAAAGAGACCCAGTACTTC.

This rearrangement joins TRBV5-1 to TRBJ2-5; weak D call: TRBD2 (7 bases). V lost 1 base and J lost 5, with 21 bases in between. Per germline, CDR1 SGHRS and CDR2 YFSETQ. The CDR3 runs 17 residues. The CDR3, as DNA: TGCGCCAGCAGCTTGAGTGTTGCCGGGGGGCTGGGGGAGACCCAGTACTTC. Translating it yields CASSLSVAGGLGETQYF.

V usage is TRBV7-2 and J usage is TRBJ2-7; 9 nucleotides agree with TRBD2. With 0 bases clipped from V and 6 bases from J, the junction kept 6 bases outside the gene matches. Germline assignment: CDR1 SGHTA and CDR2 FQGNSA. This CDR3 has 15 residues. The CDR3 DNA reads TGTGCCAGCAGCTTAGCTAGCGGGAGACGCAGCGAGCAGTACTTC. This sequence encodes CASSLASGRRSEQYF.

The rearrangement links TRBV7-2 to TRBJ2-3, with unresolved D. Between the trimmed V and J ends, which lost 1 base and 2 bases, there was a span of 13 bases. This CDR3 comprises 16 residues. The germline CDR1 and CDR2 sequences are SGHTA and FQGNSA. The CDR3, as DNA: TGTGCCAGCAGCTTAGGGGTGGGCCCCCTCACAGATACGCAGTATTTT. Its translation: CASSLGVGPLTDTQYF.